These 25 T cell receptor beta chains originate from one sample sequenced in a study of response to subunit inactivated influenza vaccine. TCRdb reanalysed the RT-PCR reads using MiXCR and keeps one entry per CDR3 protein. The sample includes about 190,000 distinct CDR3 sequences, roughly 14% seen only once; the top ten take under 30%. The sequences come from CD8+ T cells sorted from PBMCs, collected 4 to 6 days after vaccination. The receptors come from a man between 50 and 59 years old who received an inactivated influenza vaccine.

The chain uses TRBV5-1 and TRBJ2-7; tentatively, D is TRBD2 (6 bases). This CDR3 has 13 residues. In germline, CDR1 is SGHRS, CDR2 YFSETQ. Trimming pared 4 bases from V and 5 bases from J, leaving 13 bases between. The CDR3 DNA reads TGCGCCAGCAGCCTTACTAGCCGCGACGAGCAGTACTTC. Translated, it gives CASSLTSRDEQYF.

The sample holds many counts of this clonotype. V gene TRBV4-1 combines with J gene TRBJ1-2; D gene unclear. The CDR3 spans 14 residues. Trimming shortened V by 4 bases and J by 8 bases, and 17 bases separated the two germline ends. CDR1 is MGHRA, CDR2 YSYEKL, per germline. CDR3 nucleotides: TGCGCCAGCAGCCGAAGAGACACCGTGGAAGGCTACACCTTC. Its protein product is CASSRRDTVEGYTF.

This clonotype was counted between two and nine times. V and J are TRBV28 and TRBJ2-1, with a tentative D call TRBD2 (6 bases). Per germline, CDR1 MDHEN and CDR2 SYDVKM. V was trimmed by 2 bases and J by 4 bases, leaving 9 bases between them. This CDR3 region has 14 residues. Written as DNA, the CDR3 is TGTGCCAGCAGTTTAATGAGCGGGTACAATGAGCAGTTCTTC. Protein: CASSLMSGYNEQFF.

This clonotype came up a few times. The rearrangement joins TRBV29-1 to TRBJ1-3, with D maybe TRBD1 (6 bases). The V and J ends lost 5 bases and 4 bases respectively, with 15 bases between them. Germline CDR1 reads SQVTM; CDR2 reads ANQGSEA. The CDR3 totals 14 residues. The CDR3 DNA sequence: TGCAGCGTTTATACGGGGGGGCACGGAAACACCATATATTTT. Translating it yields CSVYTGGHGNTIYF. Full variable domain (rest looked up from reference TRBV29-1 and TRBJ1-3): SAVISQKPSRDICQRGTSLTIQCQVDSQVTMMFWYRQQPGQSLTLIATANQGSEATYESGFVIDKFPISRPNLTFSTLTVSNMSPEDSSIYLCSVYTGGHGNTIYFGEGSWLTVV.

This chain uses TRBV29-1 with TRBJ2-3; D perhaps matches TRBD1 (6 bases). V lost 6 bases, J lost 7 bases, and 11 bases lay in between. CDR3 length: 11 amino acids. Germline CDR1 and CDR2: SQVTM and ANQGSEA. CDR3: CSVDRSYTQYF. In DNA, the CDR3 is TGCAGCGTCGACAGGAGTTATACGCAGTATTTT.

This clonotype turned up a few times. The chain recombines TRBV15 with TRBJ2-1, with 10 bases that match TRBD1. The ends lost 4 bases at V and 7 bases at J; junction bases unmatched: 7. CDR3 length: 15 amino acids. Germline CDR1 is LNHNV and CDR2 is YYDKDF (reference sequence). CDR3 in DNA: TGTGCCACCAGCAAGGGACAGGGGATTTTGAATGAGCAGTTCTTC. Its protein product is CATSKGQGILNEQFF.

This clonotype appeared a few times. A junction boundary mismatches the germline segment, possibly from a read error. This chain connects TRBV20-1 to TRBJ2-3; TRBD2 aligns across 11 bases. The CDR3 contains 17 residues. Germline V CDR1 and CDR2: DFQATT, SNEGSKA (reference sequence). The CDR3 DNA is TGCTGTGCTAGAGATTATAGCGGGGGGGCCCCGGTGGATACGCAGTATTTT. Protein sequence: CCARDYSGGAPVDTQYF.

This clonotype showed up just a few times. This chain connects TRBV14 to TRBJ2-1; 9 bases are shared with TRBD2. Per the germline V gene, CDR1 is SGHDN and CDR2 is FVKESK. The ends lost 1 base at V and 7 bases at J; junction bases unmatched: 5. CDR3 size: 15 residues. The chain's CDR3 is CASSQVAGGWNEQFF. In DNA form, the CDR3 reads TGTGCCAGCAGCCAAGTCGCGGGAGGGTGGAATGAGCAGTTCTTC. The whole variable domain, filled in from reference TRBV14 and TRBJ2-1, reads EAGVTQFPSHSVIEKGQTVTLRCDPISGHDNLYWYRRVMGKEIKFLLHFVKESKQDESGMPNNRFLAERTGGTYSTLKVQPAELEDSGVYFCASSQVAGGWNEQFFGPGTRLTVL.

Many counts were recorded for this clonotype. The genes are TRBV20-1 and TRBJ2-2; D possibly uses TRBD1 or TRBD2 (5 bases each). The germline V gene has CDR1 DFQATT and CDR2 SNEGSKA (reference sequence). V was trimmed by 6 bases and J by 3 bases, leaving 14 bases between them. CDR3 length: 14 amino acids. The CDR3: CSAIRDGYTGELFF. The CDR3 DNA is TGCAGTGCAATCCGGGACGGGTACACCGGGGAGCTGTTTTTT.

This chain joins TRBV25-1 and TRBJ2-3; D not resolved. CDR3 size: 16 residues. CDR1 is MGHDK and CDR2 is SYGVNS in the germline V gene. V gave up 1 base and J gave up 0 bases, with 11 bases separating them. CDR3 sequence reads: CASSELVGLSTDTQYF. CDR3 nucleotide sequence: TGTGCCAGCAGTGAATTGGTGGGCCTGAGCACAGATACGCAGTATTTT.

This clonotype was detected a few times. The J gene is TRBJ2-2, the V gene TRBV5-6; weak D call: TRBD2 (5 bases). The V gene's germline CDR1 is SGHDT and CDR2 YYEEEE. The CDR3 extends over 17 amino acids. V shed 1 base and J shed 5 bases, with 18 bases lying between them. CDR3 loop: CASSLPAEAIWTGELFF. The CDR3 DNA sequence: TGTGCCAGCAGCTTGCCAGCGGAGGCGATATGGACCGGGGAGCTGTTTTTT.

This clonotype was found a few times. The V call is TRBV2, the J call TRBJ2-3; 7 bases are shared with TRBD2. The CDR3 runs 15 residues. Germline V gives CDR1 SNHLY, CDR2 FYNNEI. The V segment lost 7 bases and the J segment 0 bases; nucleotides outside the gene matches: 7. CDR3 amino acids: CASTSRDYSTDTQYF. Here the CDR3 DNA reads TGTGCCAGCACAAGCCGGGACTACAGCACAGATACGCAGTATTTT.

This chain links TRBV4-2 with TRBJ2-1; TRBD1 matches 7 bases. The CDR3 is 15 amino acids. With V trimmed by 0 bases and J by 5 bases, 4 bases remained unmatched. Germline V gives CDR1 LGHNA, CDR2 YNFKEQ. CDR3 amino acids: CASSQEGQLNNEQFF. The DNA for the CDR3 is TGTGCCAGCAGCCAAGAGGGACAGCTGAACAATGAGCAGTTCTTC.

This clonotype was counted only a few times. The DNA for the CDR3 is TGTGCCAGCAGCTTAGAGCCAATAACACGCTACGGCACCGGGGAGCTGTTTTTT. Translating it yields CASSLEPITRYGTGELFF. The chain is built from TRBV11-2 and TRBJ2-2; D gene ambiguous. The CDR3 has 18 residues. The ends were cut back, 0 bases at V and 4 bases at J, with 18 bases in the middle. Germline V gene lookup returns CDR1 SGHAT and CDR2 FQNNGV.

This clonotype was detected many times. The V call is TRBV5-1, the J call TRBJ1-1, with D maybe TRBD1 (6 bases). CDR1 is SGHRS, CDR2 YFSETQ, per germline. The V gene lost 0 bases and the J gene lost 5 bases, with 8 bases spanning the gap. The CDR3 length is 13 residues. DNA for the CDR3: TGCGCCAGCAGCTTGGAGGGGGGGACTGAAGCTTTCTTT. Its protein is CASSLEGGTEAFF.

This clonotype was counted a few times. This sequence joins TRBV2 and TRBJ2-5, with 8 bases identical to TRBD1. Germline V gene sequence: CDR1 SNHLY, CDR2 FYNNEI. V shed 2 bases, J shed 5 bases, and the junction held 10 bases outside the gene matches. This CDR3 is built from 16 residues. The CDR3 sequence is CASSEPTGAERETQYF. CDR3 DNA: TGTGCCAGCAGTGAACCGACAGGGGCGGAGAGGGAGACCCAGTACTTC.

This clonotype turned up a few times. This chain connects TRBV29-1 to TRBJ1-2; D call uncertain. Germline CDR1 and CDR2: SQVTM and ANQGSEA. This CDR3 is 9 amino acids long. V lost 5 bases and J 7 bases, leaving 5 bases between the germline ends. CDR3 residues: CSVLSGYTF. In DNA form, the CDR3 reads TGCAGCGTTCTTAGTGGCTACACCTTC.

This clonotype has a handful of counts. The CDR3 region is CSARYDSYNEQFF. Written as DNA, the CDR3 is TGCAGTGCTAGATACGACAGCTACAATGAGCAGTTCTTC. This chain uses TRBV20-1 with TRBJ2-1, with D possibly TRBD1 on 5 matching bases. The CDR3 contains 13 residues. Trimming took 2 bases from V and 3 from J, leaving 8 bases between them. CDR1 is DFQATT and CDR2 is SNEGSKA in the germline V gene (reference sequence).

This clonotype was observed a few times. V is TRBV12-3 or TRBV12-4 and J is TRBJ1-1; D unclear. The CDR3 has 14 residues. V was shortened by 5 bases and J by 4 bases, with 14 bases between the two germline ends. The CDR3 reads CASSLEPRGTEAFF. Written as DNA, the CDR3 is TGTGCCAGCAGTCTCGAGCCGCGGGGCACTGAAGCTTTCTTT.

The chain has TRBV6-1 and TRBJ1-4; D remains unclear. This CDR3 region has 14 residues. Deletions cut 8 bases from V and 0 bases from J, with 10 bases between. Per the germline V gene, CDR1 is MNHNS and CDR2 is SASEGT. The CDR3 here is CASFGITTNEKLFF. The DNA for the CDR3 is TGTGCCAGCTTCGGGATTACAACTAATGAAAAACTGTTTTTT.

This rearrangement joins TRBV20-1 to TRBJ2-2, with D tentatively TRBD2 (6 bases). V shed 0 bases and J shed 5 bases, with 16 bases lying between them. Germline V gene sequence: CDR1 DFQATT, CDR2 SNEGSKA (reference sequence). The CDR3 has 16 residues. The CDR3 bases are TGCAGTGCTAGAGATCTGGGTAGCGGTGAAACCGGGGAGCTGTTTTTT. As protein: CSARDLGSGETGELFF.

This clonotype was counted a few times. CDR3 DNA sequence: TGTGCCAGCAGCCCTGGAATCGCTAGCGCGACCTACAATGAGCAGTTCTTC. Translating gives CASSPGIASATYNEQFF. The chain carries TRBV9 and TRBJ2-1; a possible D gene is TRBD2 (6 bases). Germline CDR1 reads SGDLS; CDR2 reads YYNGEE. V was shortened by 4 bases and J by 2 bases, with 19 bases between the two germline ends. This CDR3 has 17 residues. Full variable domain (outside the CDR3, taken from reference TRBV9 and TRBJ2-1): DSGVTQTPKHLITATGQRVTLRCSPRSGDLSVYWYQQSLDQGLQFLIQYYNGEERAKGNILERFSAQQFPDLHSELNLSSLELGDSALYFCASSPGIASATYNEQFFGPGTRLTVL.

This chain links TRBV29-1 with TRBJ2-7; 9 bases map to TRBD1. Looked up from germline, CDR1 is SQVTM and CDR2 is ANQGSEA. The CDR3 totals 15 residues. Trimming took 7 bases from V and 0 from J; bases not matched to a gene: 10. The CDR3 here is CSARTGDNFSYEQYF. In DNA, the CDR3 is TGCAGCGCCAGGACAGGGGACAACTTCTCCTACGAGCAGTACTTC.

This clonotype was seen a few times. J is TRBJ1-1 and V is TRBV4-1; the match to TRBD1 covers 7 bases. The CDR3 extends over 14 amino acids. After removal of 5 bases from V and 8 bases from J, the junction contained 11 bases not matched to a gene. Germline CDR1 is MGHRA and CDR2 is YSYEKL. The CDR3 bases are TGCGCCAGCAGCAGAGCGACAGGGAGTTGGGAAGCTTTCTTT. This translates into CASSRATGSWEAFF.

V and J are TRBV12-3 or TRBV12-4 and TRBJ2-7; the match to TRBD2 covers 8 bases. This CDR3 is 14 amino acids long. V lost 6 bases to trimming and J lost 5 bases; unmatched junction nucleotides: 9. The CDR3 nucleotides are TGTGCCAGCAGAAACAGCGGGGGCCACAACGAGCAGTACTTC. Encoded protein: CASRNSGGHNEQYF.